Presented here are 17 T cell receptor beta chains from one specimen sequenced in a study of blood T cell repertoires in COVID-19. The protocol was immunoSEQ multiplex PCR, while the TCRdb copy is restricted to in-frame clones and leaves out a portion. The sample consists of about 160,000 clones, roughly 87% of them appearing once. Sequencing was carried out using peripheral blood. These receptor sequences come from a woman aged 60-75 years who had recovered from COVID-19.

The rearrangement joins TRBV29-1 to TRBJ1-1; 8 positions agree with TRBD1. Germline values: CDR1 SQVTM, CDR2 ANQGSEA. The CDR3 totals 12 residues. V was clipped by 7 bases and J by 6 bases; unmatched bases: 7. The CDR3 DNA follows: TGCAGCGCCCGACAGGGGTCAGCTGAAGCTTTCTTT. Protein product: CSARQGSAEAFF.

The V call is TRBV9, the J call TRBJ2-1; TRBD2 aligns across 14 bases. Germline-derived CDR1 and CDR2 are SGDLS and YYNGEE. This CDR3 region has 19 residues. Trimming at V came to 4 bases and at J to 2 bases, leaving 11 bases not matched to a gene. CDR3 bases: TGTGCCAGCAGCCCCCAAGGACTAGCGGGGGGACCCGCCTACAATGAGCAGTTCTTC. Its translation: CASSPQGLAGGPAYNEQFF.

The rearrangement links TRBV5-1 to TRBJ2-2; the D is unclear. Germline V gives CDR1 SGHRS, CDR2 YFSETQ. This CDR3 has 15 residues. Trimming removed 0 bases at V and 1 base at J, with 7 bases between. CDR3 residues: CASSLVAGNTGELFF. CDR3 nucleotides: TGCGCCAGCAGCTTGGTGGCAGGGAACACCGGGGAGCTGTTTTTT.

The rearrangement joins TRBV19 to TRBJ2-7; 8 bases are a match to TRBD2. The CDR3 sequence is 14 residues long. The J segment lost 2 bases and the V segment lost 3 bases, leaving 3 bases of the junction unmatched. CDR1 and CDR2 from the germline V gene are LNHDA and SQIVND (reference sequence). CDR3 in amino acids: CASSISGGAYEQYF. The CDR3 DNA is TGTGCCAGTAGTATCTCCGGGGGGGCCTACGAGCAGTACTTC. The full variable domain, completed using reference TRBV19 and TRBJ2-7, is DGGITQSPKYLFRKEGQNVTLSCEQNLNHDAMYWYRQDPGQGLRLIYYSQIVNDFQKGDIAEGYSVSREKKESFPLTVTSAQKNPTAFYLCASSISGGAYEQYFGPGTRLTVT.

This clone came up many times. Other DNA sequences in the sample encode the same CDR3. The chain carries TRBV27 and TRBJ2-7, with D possibly matching TRBD1 (6 bases). With 6 bases removed from V and 3 bases from J, the gap between germline ends came to 12 bases. Germline V CDR1 and CDR2: MNHEY, SMNVEV (reference sequence). The CDR3 runs to 13 residues. The CDR3 loop is CASSTNRDYEQYF. CDR3 nucleotide sequence: TGTGCCAGCAGCACGAACAGGGACTACGAGCAGTACTTC.

J is TRBJ1-1 and V is TRBV30; D is perhaps TRBD1 (6 bases). CDR3 length: 14 amino acids. Deletions cut 3 bases from V and 4 bases from J, with 15 bases between. Germline V gives CDR1 GTSNPN, CDR2 SVGIG (reference sequence). CDR3 region: CAWSAQRGGTEAFF. The CDR3 DNA follows: TGTGCCTGGAGCGCCCAGAGGGGGGGCACTGAAGCTTTCTTT.

The chain couples TRBV6-5 to TRBJ2-7; the match to TRBD2 covers 8 bases. V shed 9 bases and J 2 bases; nucleotides not matched to a gene: 9. CDR3 size: 14 residues. The germline gives CDR1 MNHEY, CDR2 SVGAGI. The CDR3 loop is CASFPAGETYEQYF. CDR3 DNA sequence: TGTGCCAGTTTCCCAGCGGGGGAAACCTACGAGCAGTACTTC.

This clone was recorded only once. This chain links TRBV2 with TRBJ1-4; D perhaps matches TRBD1 (5 bases). V shed 10 bases and J shed 4 bases, with 19 bases lying between them. The CDR3 is 15 residues long. Germline CDR1 and CDR2: SNHLY and FYNNEI. For the CDR3, the DNA is TGTGCCACCTGGGGTGCTTCAGGGCTTAATGAAAAACTGTTTTTT. This translates into CATWGASGLNEKLFF.

The chain's CDR3 is CASSPLGRQSSGNTIYF. In DNA form, the CDR3 reads TGTGCCAGCTCACCACTGGGCAGACAGAGCTCTGGAAACACCATATATTTT. V is TRBV18 and J is TRBJ1-3; TRBD1 is a possible D gene (5 bases). Trimming cost V 1 base and J 0 bases, with 13 bases left between them. There are 17 residues in the CDR3. Germline V gene sequence: CDR1 KGHSH, CDR2 LQKENI.

The chain couples TRBV29-1 to TRBJ2-3, with 13 positions matching TRBD2. From germline, CDR1 is SQVTM and CDR2 ANQGSEA. CDR3 length: 21 residues. After removal of 0 bases from V and 3 bases from J, the junction contained 18 bases not matched to a gene. CDR3 region: CSVEDSNGLAGEPRWTDTQYF. CDR3 bases: TGCAGCGTTGAAGACTCCAACGGACTAGCGGGGGAACCTAGGTGGACAGATACGCAGTATTTT.

The CDR3 DNA is TGTGCCAGCAGCGTAGCTTTGGCGGGACGGAGCTCCTACAATGAGCAGTTCTTC. It is translated as CASSVALAGRSSYNEQFF. The chain couples TRBV9 to TRBJ2-1; tentative D call: TRBD2 (6 bases). This CDR3 comprises 18 residues. CDR1 and CDR2 (germline): SGDLS, YYNGEE. V gave up 0 bases and J gave up 0 bases, with 16 bases separating them.

The chain is built from TRBV5-4 and TRBJ1-3; D is uncertain. Germline assignment: CDR1 SGHNT and CDR2 YYREEE (reference sequence). The CDR3 consists of 18 residues. The V gene lost 0 bases and the J gene lost 0 bases, with 16 bases spanning the gap. Here the CDR3 reads CASSLAVGASGSGNTIYF. CDR3 in DNA: TGTGCCAGCAGCTTGGCCGTTGGAGCTTCTGGCTCTGGAAACACCATATATTTT.

The rearrangement links TRBV10-1 to TRBJ2-2, with TRBD1 matching 8 bases. Germline CDR1 WNHNN, CDR2 SYGVQD (reference sequence). The trim removed 6 bases at V and 4 bases at J, leaving 7 bases unmatched. This CDR3 is built from 15 residues. CDR3 residues: CASSGQGSGTGELFF. The CDR3 DNA is TGCGCCAGCAGCGGACAGGGATCGGGCACCGGGGAGCTGTTTTTT.

The CDR3 sequence is CASGIRDNSPLHF. The CDR3 nucleotides are TGTGCCAGCGGGATCAGGGATAATTCACCCCTCCACTTT. The chain links TRBV2 to TRBJ1-6, with D possibly matching TRBD1 (5 bases). This CDR3 spans 13 amino acids. The V and J ends lost 8 bases and 5 bases respectively, with 10 bases between them. Germline assignment: CDR1 SNHLY and CDR2 FYNNEI.

The genes are TRBV7-9 and TRBJ2-3, with 9 bases matching TRBD1. CDR1 and CDR2 from the germline V gene are SEHNR and FQNEAQ (reference sequence). CDR3 length: 16 amino acids. After removal of 5 bases from V and 4 bases from J, the junction contained 10 bases not matched to a gene. This CDR3 is CASSPSGTGFPDTQYF. In DNA form, the CDR3 reads TGTGCCAGCAGCCCATCCGGGACAGGGTTCCCAGATACGCAGTATTTT. The whole variable domain, remainder taken from reference TRBV7-9 and TRBJ2-3, is DTGVSQNPRHKITKRGQNVTFRCDPISEHNRLYWYRQTLGQGPEFLTYFQNEAQLEKSRLLSDRFSAERPKGSFSTLEIQRTEQGDSAMYLCASSPSGTGFPDTQYFGPGTRLTVL.

This clone occurred a few times. The chain carries TRBV4-1 and TRBJ2-6, with D maybe TRBD1 (5 bases). The CDR3 length is 17 residues. Trimming took off 5 bases at V and 2 bases at J, with 16 bases between the two ends. Germline CDR1 MGHRA, CDR2 YSYEKL. CDR3 region: CASSRQTVLPGANVLTF. The CDR3, as DNA: TGCGCCAGCAGCAGACAGACAGTTTTACCTGGGGCCAACGTCCTGACTTTC.

The J gene is TRBJ1-1, the V gene TRBV11-3; D not resolved. This CDR3 is built from 13 residues. V lost 3 bases and J 2 bases, leaving 7 bases between the germline ends. Per the germline V gene, CDR1 is SGHNT and CDR2 is YENEEA. The CDR3: CASSFGSNTEAFF. As DNA, the CDR3 is TGTGCCAGCAGCTTCGGGTCAAACACTGAAGCTTTCTTT.